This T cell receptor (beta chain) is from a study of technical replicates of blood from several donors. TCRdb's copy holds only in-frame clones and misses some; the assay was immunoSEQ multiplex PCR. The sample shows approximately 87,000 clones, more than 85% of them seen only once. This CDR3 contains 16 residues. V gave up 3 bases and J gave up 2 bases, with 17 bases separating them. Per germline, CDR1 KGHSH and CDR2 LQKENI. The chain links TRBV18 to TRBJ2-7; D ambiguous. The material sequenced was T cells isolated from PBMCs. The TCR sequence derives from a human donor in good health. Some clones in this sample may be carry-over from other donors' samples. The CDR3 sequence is CASSPTVSQTTYEQYF. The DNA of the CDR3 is TGTGCCAGCTCACCGACCGTATCACAGACGACCTACGAGCAGTACTTC.